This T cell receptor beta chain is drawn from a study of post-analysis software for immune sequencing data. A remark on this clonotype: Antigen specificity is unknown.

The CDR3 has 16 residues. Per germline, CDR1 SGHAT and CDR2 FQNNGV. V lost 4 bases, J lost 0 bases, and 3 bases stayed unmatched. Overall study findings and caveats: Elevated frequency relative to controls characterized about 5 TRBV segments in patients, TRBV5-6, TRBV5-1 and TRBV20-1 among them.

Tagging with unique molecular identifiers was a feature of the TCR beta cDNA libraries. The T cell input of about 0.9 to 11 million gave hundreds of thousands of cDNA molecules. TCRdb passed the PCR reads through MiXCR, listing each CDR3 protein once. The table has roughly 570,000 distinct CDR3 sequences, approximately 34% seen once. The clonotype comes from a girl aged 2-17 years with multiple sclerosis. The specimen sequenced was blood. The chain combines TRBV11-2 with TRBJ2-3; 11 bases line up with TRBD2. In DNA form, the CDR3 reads TGTGCCAGCAGCTCCCGACTAGCGGGGAGCACAGATACGCAGTATTTT. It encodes CASSSRLAGSTDTQYF. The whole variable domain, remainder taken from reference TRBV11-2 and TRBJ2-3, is EAGVAQSPRYKIIEKRQSVAFWCNPISGHATLYWYQQILGQGPKLLIQFQNNGVVDDSQLPKDRFSAERLKGVDSTLKIQPAKLEDSAVYLCASSSRLAGSTDTQYFGPGTRLTVL.